This TCR beta chain originates from a study of T cells in Graves' hyperthyroidism and ophthalmopathy (dated by TCRdb to the late 2010s). Some background on the complete study: Peripheral blood samples were taken at the time of initial diagnosis, prior to any treatment. A discovery cohort of about a hundred patients, roughly 45 with Graves' ophthalmopathy and 55 to 60 with stable Graves' hyperthyroidism, was used to find distinguishing TCR V-J signatures. An independent validation cohort of 18 to 20 hyperthyroidism patients and about 15 patients who later progressed to ophthalmopathy tested prospective prediction of ophthalmopathy. The approximately 100 discovery patients were divided at random into training and test sets in a 7:3 ratio. In about 6 Graves' hyperthyroidism patients, the study also compared T-cell repertoires from thyroid tissue with T-cell repertoires from blood. Following sampling, methimazole starting at 30 mg daily was given to hyperthyroidism patients, and high-dose intravenous methylprednisolone was given to ophthalmopathy patients. The paper describes TCR Vbeta CDR3 sequencing of 140 or so peripheral blood samples, made up of 40 to 45 ophthalmopathy patients, some 76 hyperthyroidism patients and 17 progressor patients.

This clonotype was detected ten times or more. No cognate antigen has been identified for it. No qualities accompany the bases; no much larger clone lies one base away. What the authors observed across the whole study: In validation, the model predicted progression to ophthalmopathy a median of around 6.5 months before onset, with around 70% sensitivity and roughly 79% specificity. Ophthalmopathy was separated from stable hyperthyroidism by a 13 V-J signature model, with approximately 89% sensitivity and about 81% specificity obtained in cross-validation and 80%/75% obtained in testing. Most expanded thyroid clonotypes (frequency above 0.001) were also found in blood, which suggests that blood repertoires may mirror thyroid immune responses. No statistical method was used to fix the sample size in advance, and group allocation was not hidden from the investigators.

Graves' hyperthyroidism was defined as stable when no progression to ophthalmopathy occurred over 18 months of follow-up. Hyperthyroidism patients were newly diagnosed, with disease duration under 2 months, and aged 18 to 65 years. The study excluded patients with uncontrolled infections, other autoimmune diseases, pregnancy or lactation. Diagnoses were established on the basis of clinical symptoms, serum thyroxine and TRAb, thyroid ultrasound, and orbital computed tomography. PBMCs were isolated from about 9 ml of fresh peripheral blood by Ficoll-Paque density gradient centrifugation. Total RNA was extracted with Trizol reagent, and quality was checked on an Agilent 2100 Bioanalyzer. The TCR beta CDR3 regions were amplified from the RNA transcripts. The TCR CDR3 was subjected to a first round of RT-PCR using the HTBI primer set and the Qiagen OneStep RT-PCR kit. A second multiplex PCR round built the libraries, followed by size selection and purification. Paired-end sequencing of the libraries was performed with 100 bp reads on an Illumina HiSeq2000. The study's own analysis went as follows. SOAPnuke was used to process the raw data, removing reads that contained adapters or uncalled bases, had a mean Phred below 15, or lacked an exact match to the constant primer or identifier. COPE v1.2.5 was used to merge high-quality paired reads, and clonotypes were defined as unique nucleotide sequences. Clonotypes were aligned to IMGT TRBV, TRBD and TRBJ reference segments using MiTCR v1.1. The analysis included only V-J combinations with a frequency above 0.0001, which together covered more than 99% of the repertoires. A TCS score was defined as the ratio between F50 (clonal expansion) and ExV (chaos), using BLOSUM62-based TCRdist between CDR3 peptides within each V-J. Welch's t-statistics and random forest reduced around 510 V-J features to some 14, which were used in a naive Bayes classifier (R e1071). TCRdb took the public reads, trimmed them with fastp at Q25, ran MiXCR for clone calling and kept in-frame beta chains. All rows with the same CDR3 protein become a single entry with the most common DNA and genes. The V and J calls reflect TCRdb's pipeline rather than the authors' work. The sample profile shows 700,000 or so distinct CDR3 sequences; roughly 15% of them were found once. The top ten clonotypes cover roughly 8% of the sample.

From the cysteine up to the phenylalanine, the CDR3 has a length of 15 residues. This entry keeps only the CDR3 DNA: 45 bases, framed from base 1. CDR1 and CDR2 are read off the germline V gene as KGHDR and SFDVKD. V and J are truncated by 5 bases and 0 bases respectively, leaving an intervening sequence of 12 bases. The source is a man younger than 30 with Graves' hyperthyroidism. Specimen: blood. This chain joins TRBV24-1 to TRBJ2-5, with the D call perhaps TRBD1 or TRBD2, each one matching 6 bases. The CDR3 region: CATSAGRGHQETQYF. The DNA reads as follows: TGTGCCACCAGTGCGGGACGGGGGCACCAAGAGACCCAGTACTTC.